Listed below are T cell receptor beta chains from one sample, sequenced in a study of T cells in Graves' hyperthyroidism and ophthalmopathy. TCRdb used MiXCR to reprocess the multiplex PCR reads, holding one entry per CDR3 protein. Seen here are 600,000 to 800,000 distinct CDR3 sequences, over 35% observed once, and the top ten hold around 30%. Input material: blood. These receptors all stem from a woman aged 40-49 years with Graves' hyperthyroidism. Both conserved end residues are part of each CDR3. D genes are given only for firm matches. For some rows the clone size is stated as once, few or many, or as a class when expanded; others skip it.

j_call v_call d_call clone_size cdr3_nt cdr3_aa
TRBJ1-5 TRBV7-9 - many TGTGCCAGCAGCTGGGCTGGCGCTAATCAGCCCCAGCATTTT CASSWAGANQPQHF
TRBJ1-1 TRBV5-1 - few TGCGCCAGCAGCTTCGTGCCAGGGAATTTCGCTGAAGCTTTCTTT CASSFVPGNFAEAFF
TRBJ2-2 TRBV7-2 TRBD1 - TGTGCCAGCAGCCGAAGGGGGCAGGACGGGGAGCTGTTTTTT CASSRRGQDGELFF
TRBJ2-2 TRBV19 TRBD1 few TGTGCCAGTAGTTTCGGGACAGATAACACCGGGGAGCTGTTTTTT CASSFGTDNTGELFF
TRBJ1-2 TRBV5-1 - few TGCGCCAGCAGCTTGGGGCCCCCGGCTGGCTACACCTTC CASSLGPPAGYTF
TRBJ1-5 TRBV20-1 - few TGCAGTGCTAAAGCAGCGACGGATAGCAATCAGCCCCAGCATTTT CSAKAATDSNQPQHF
TRBJ2-2 TRBV7-9 TRBD1 many TGTGCCAGCAGCTCTCCTTGGACAGGGGGTAAAGGCGGGGAGCTGTTTTTT CASSSPWTGGKGGELFF
TRBJ1-2 TRBV7-2 TRBD1 - TGTGCCAGCAGACCAGACAGGGGGGTTCGGGGCTACACCTTC CASRPDRGVRGYTF
TRBJ2-2 TRBV14 - few TGTGCCAGCAGCCAGGTTCTAGTCAGCACCGGGGAGCTGTTTTTT CASSQVLVSTGELFF
TRBJ1-5 TRBV19 - few TGTGCCAGTAGTACCAGCGGGGAGCCCCAGCATTTT CASSTSGEPQHF
TRBJ2-7 TRBV6-1 TRBD2 few TGTGCCAGCAGAGTTCTAGCGGGAGTAGGCTACGAGCAGTACTTC CASRVLAGVGYEQYF
TRBJ2-7 TRBV6-5 - - TGTGCCAGCAGCCTCAAGAGGAACTACGAGCAGTACTTC CASSLKRNYEQYF
TRBJ2-1 TRBV11-2 TRBD1 - TGTGCCAGCAGCCGAGGACAGGGGTGGGACAATGAGCAGTTCTTC CASSRGQGWDNEQFF
TRBJ1-2 TRBV15 - - TGTGCCACCAGCAGCTTGGACTATTATGGCTACACCTTC CATSSLDYYGYTF
TRBJ2-7 TRBV20-1 TRBD2 few TGCAGTGCTTCCGGGACTAGCGGGGGGCTCCTTCAAAACGAGCAGTACTTC CSASGTSGGLLQNEQYF
TRBJ2-7 TRBV9 - once TGTGCCAGCAGCGTTTTTGACAGGAGCTACGAGCAGTACTTC CASSVFDRSYEQYF
TRBJ1-1 TRBV4-3 - - TGCGCCAGCAGCCGGAGCCGGGACGGTGAAGCTTTCTTT CASSRSRDGEAFF
TRBJ1-1 TRBV29-1 TRBD1 - TGCAGCGGGGGACAGGGGGGGCGCGTAGCTTTCTTT CSGGQGGRVAFF
TRBJ1-5 TRBV4-1 TRBD1 many TGCGCCAGCAGCCCACAGGGGTGGGGACAGCCCCAGCATTTT CASSPQGWGQPQHF
TRBJ1-1 TRBV2 - - TGTGCCAGCAGAGGGGACCGGAGGGCTTTCTTT CASRGDRRAFF
TRBJ1-1 TRBV4-3 - few TGCGCCAGCAGCCCGAGGATGGTTCGGTTGAACACTGAAGCTTTCTTT CASSPRMVRLNTEAFF
TRBJ1-5 TRBV13 - - TGTGCCAGCAGCTCCGACAGGACCGCGTGTCAGCCCCAGCATTTT CASSSDRTACQPQHF
TRBJ1-6 TRBV6-5 - - TGTGCCAGCAGTTACTTAAGTTTATGGATTAGCACTAATTCACCCCTCCACTTT CASSYLSLWISTNSPLHF
TRBJ1-1 TRBV10-3 - few TGTGCCAGCAGTCCCGGACCCCAGACTGAAGCTTTCTTT CASSPGPQTEAFF
TRBJ1-1 TRBV14 - few TGTGCCAGCAGCCGGGACCCGGTAATCGAAGCTTTCTTT CASSRDPVIEAFF